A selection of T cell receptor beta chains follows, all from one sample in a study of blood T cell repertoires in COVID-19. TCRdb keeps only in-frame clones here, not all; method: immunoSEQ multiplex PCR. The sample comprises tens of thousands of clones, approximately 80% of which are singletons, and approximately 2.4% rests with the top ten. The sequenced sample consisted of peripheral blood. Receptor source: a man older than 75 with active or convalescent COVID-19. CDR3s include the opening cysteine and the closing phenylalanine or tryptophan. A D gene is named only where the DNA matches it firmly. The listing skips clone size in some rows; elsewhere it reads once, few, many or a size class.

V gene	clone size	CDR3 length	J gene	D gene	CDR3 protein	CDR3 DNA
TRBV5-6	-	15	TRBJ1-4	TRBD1	CASSPRDRVNQKLFF	TGTGCCAGCAGCCCAAGAGACAGGGTAAATCAAAAACTGTTTTTT
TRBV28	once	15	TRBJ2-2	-	CASRLPGQNTGELFF	TGTGCCAGCAGGCTTCCGGGACAGAACACCGGGGAGCTGTTTTTT
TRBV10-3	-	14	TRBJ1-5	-	CAINLGGPTQPQHF	TGTGCCATCAATCTCGGTGGGCCAACTCAGCCCCAGCATTTT
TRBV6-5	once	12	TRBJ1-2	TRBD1	CASTSGQGGYTF	TGTGCCAGCACCTCCGGACAGGGAGGCTACACCTTC
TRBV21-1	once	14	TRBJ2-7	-	CASSNRDSSYEQYF	TGTGCCAGCAGCAACCGGGACTCCTCCTACGAGCAGTACTTC
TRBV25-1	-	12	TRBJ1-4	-	CASGGGGEKLFF	TGTGCCTCCGGGGGGGGCGGTGAAAAACTGTTTTTT
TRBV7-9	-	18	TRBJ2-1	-	CASSLVRLRQGGWDEQFF	TGTGCCAGCAGCTTAGTTAGGCTACGTCAAGGGGGTTGGGATGAGCAGTTCTTC
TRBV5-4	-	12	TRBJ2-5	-	CASSQGTETQYF	TGTGCCAGCAGCCAGGGGACGGAGACCCAGTACTTC
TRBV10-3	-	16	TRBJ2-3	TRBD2	CAIPEGLAGGGATQYF	TGTGCCATCCCCGAGGGACTAGCGGGGGGTGGGGCTACGCAGTATTTT
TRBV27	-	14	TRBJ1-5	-	CASSLRDTYQPQHF	TGTGCCAGCAGTCTTCGGGACACCTATCAGCCCCAGCATTTT
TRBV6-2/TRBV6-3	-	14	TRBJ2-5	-	CASSYYTNMETQYF	TGTGCCAGCAGTTACTACACTAACATGGAGACCCAGTACTTC
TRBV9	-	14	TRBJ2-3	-	CASSERTRTDTQYF	TGTGCCAGCAGCGAGCGGACTCGCACAGATACGCAGTATTTT
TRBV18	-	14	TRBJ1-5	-	CASSTLDGDQPQHF	TGTGCCAGCTCAACATTAGACGGAGATCAGCCCCAGCATTTT
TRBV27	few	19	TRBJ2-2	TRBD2	CASSITSGGLYANTGELFF	TGTGCCAGCAGCATAACTAGCGGGGGACTATATGCGAACACCGGGGAGCTGTTTTTT
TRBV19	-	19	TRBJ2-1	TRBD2	CASSILAGGSPSSYNEQFF	TGTGCCAGTAGTATACTAGCGGGAGGGTCTCCTAGCTCCTACAATGAGCAGTTCTTC
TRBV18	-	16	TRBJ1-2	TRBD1	CASSPITGTGDYGYTF	TGTGCCAGCTCACCAATCACCGGGACAGGCGACTATGGCTACACCTTC
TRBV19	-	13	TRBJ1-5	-	CASSTPLEQPQHF	TGTGCCAGTAGTACCCCCCTAGAACAGCCCCAGCATTTT
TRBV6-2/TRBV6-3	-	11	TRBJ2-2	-	CASSINGELFF	TGTGCCAGCAGTATCAACGGGGAGCTGTTTTTT
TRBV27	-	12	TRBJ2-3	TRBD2	CASSYRGGAQYF	TGTGCCAGCAGTTACCGGGGGGGGGCTCAGTATTTT
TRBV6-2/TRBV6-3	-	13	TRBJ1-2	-	CASSYGTEYGYTF	TGTGCCAGCAGTTACGGGACTGAGTATGGCTACACCTTC
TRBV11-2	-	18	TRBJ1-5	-	CASSLVAAGRGFNQPQHF	TGTGCCAGCAGCTTAGTCGCCGCTGGGAGAGGGTTTAATCAGCCCCAGCATTTT
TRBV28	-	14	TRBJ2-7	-	CASSLALRGYEQYF	TGTGCCAGCAGTTTAGCCTTAAGGGGTTACGAGCAGTACTTC
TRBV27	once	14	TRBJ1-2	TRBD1	CASRGQGRNYGYTF	TGTGCCAGCAGGGGACAGGGAAGAAACTATGGCTACACCTTC
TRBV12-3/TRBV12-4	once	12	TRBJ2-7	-	CASSYPVPLGYF	TGTGCCAGCAGTTATCCGGTTCCACTCGGTTACTTC
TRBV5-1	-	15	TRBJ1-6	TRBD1	CASSLGGQGRSPLHF	TGCGCCAGCAGCTTGGGGGGACAGGGAAGGTCACCCCTCCACTTT
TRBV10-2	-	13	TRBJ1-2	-	CASSESGRSGYTF	TGCGCCAGCAGTGAGTCGGGGAGATCCGGCTACACCTTC
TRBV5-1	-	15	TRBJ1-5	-	CASSLGAGLGQPQHF	TGCGCCAGCAGCTTGGGTGCAGGGCTGGGACAGCCCCAGCATTTT
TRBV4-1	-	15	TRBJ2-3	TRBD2	CASSQEGPGGDTQYF	TGCGCCAGCAGCCAGGAAGGACCCGGGGGGGATACGCAGTATTTT
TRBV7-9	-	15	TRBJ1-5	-	CASSRGSGVYQPQHF	TGTGCCAGCAGCAGGGGGTCGGGGGTTTACCAGCCCCAGCATTTT
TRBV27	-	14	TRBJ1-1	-	CASRPRSGNTEAFF	TGTGCCAGCAGGCCGAGGAGCGGGAACACTGAAGCTTTCTTT
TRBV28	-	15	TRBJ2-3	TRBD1	CASRSGTDNTDTQYF	TGTGCCAGCAGGTCCGGGACAGATAACACAGATACGCAGTATTTT
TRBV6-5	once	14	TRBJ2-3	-	CASRIYSSTDTQYF	TGTGCCAGCAGAATCTACAGTAGCACAGATACGCAGTATTTT
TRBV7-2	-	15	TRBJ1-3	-	CASSVIQGPGNTIYF	TGTGCCAGCAGCGTAATTCAGGGGCCTGGAAACACCATATATTTT
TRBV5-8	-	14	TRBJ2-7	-	CASSKWESGYEQYF	TGTGCCAGCAGCAAGTGGGAGAGTGGGTACGAGCAGTACTTC
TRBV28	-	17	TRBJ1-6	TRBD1	CASTHKPGQGGYSPLHF	TGTGCCAGCACTCATAAACCGGGACAGGGGGGTTATTCACCCCTCCACTTT
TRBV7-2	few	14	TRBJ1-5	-	CASSLGGGLQPQHF	TGTGCCAGCAGCTTAGGGGGAGGGCTTCAGCCCCAGCATTTT
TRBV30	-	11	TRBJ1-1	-	CAWSVSFEAFF	TGTGCCTGGAGTGTATCCTTCGAAGCTTTCTTT
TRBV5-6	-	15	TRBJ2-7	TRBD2	CASTLLAKGSYEQYF	TGTGCCAGCACCCTACTAGCGAAGGGCTCCTACGAGCAGTACTTC
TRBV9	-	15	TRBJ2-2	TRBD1	CASSGQGAGTGELFF	TGTGCCAGCAGCGGACAGGGGGCGGGCACCGGGGAGCTGTTTTTT
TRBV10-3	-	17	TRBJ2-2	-	CAISESTRGLGYGELFF	TGTGCCATCAGTGAATCGACTAGAGGCCTCGGTTACGGGGAGCTGTTTTTT
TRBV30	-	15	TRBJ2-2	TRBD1	CASRRDRVDTGELFF	TGTGCCAGTAGACGGGACAGGGTGGACACCGGGGAGCTGTTTTTT
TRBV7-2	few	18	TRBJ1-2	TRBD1	CASSLDRGQGLTGYGYTF	TGTGCCAGCAGCTTGGACAGGGGCCAAGGGCTAACTGGCTATGGCTACACCTTC
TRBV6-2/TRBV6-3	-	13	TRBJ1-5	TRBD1	CASSTTGTASQHF	TGTGCCAGCAGCACGACCGGGACAGCGTCCCAGCATTTT
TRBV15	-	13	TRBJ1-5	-	CATSSHRNQPQHF	TGTGCCACCAGCTCTCACAGGAATCAGCCCCAGCATTTT
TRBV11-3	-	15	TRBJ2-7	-	CASSMGVGGPNEQYF	TGTGCCAGCAGCATGGGGGTTGGGGGCCCCAACGAGCAGTACTTC
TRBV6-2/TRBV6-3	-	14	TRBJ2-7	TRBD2	CASSYLAGLYEQYF	TGTGCCAGCAGTTACCTAGCGGGCCTTTACGAGCAGTACTTC
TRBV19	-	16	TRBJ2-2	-	CASSTPGQPNTGELFF	TGTGCCAGTAGTACGCCGGGACAACCGAACACCGGGGAGCTGTTTTTT
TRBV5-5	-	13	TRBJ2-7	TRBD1	CASSRQGSYEQYF	TGTGCCAGCAGCCGACAGGGCTCCTACGAGCAGTACTTC
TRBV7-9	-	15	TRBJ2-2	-	CASSLLDLTDGELFF	TGTGCCAGCAGCTTATTAGATCTTACCGACGGGGAGCTGTTTTTT
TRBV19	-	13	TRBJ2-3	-	CASSEQGADTQYF	TGTGCCAGTAGCGAACAGGGCGCAGATACGCAGTATTTT
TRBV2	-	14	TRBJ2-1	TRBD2	CASSKTSGGNEQFF	TGTGCCAGCAGTAAGACTAGCGGGGGGAATGAGCAGTTCTTC
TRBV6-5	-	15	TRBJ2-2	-	CASSYSGGNTGELFF	TGTGCCAGCAGTTACTCGGGGGGGAACACCGGGGAGCTGTTTTTT
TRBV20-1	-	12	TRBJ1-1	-	CSASWSGTEAFF	TGCAGTGCTAGTTGGAGCGGGACTGAAGCTTTCTTT
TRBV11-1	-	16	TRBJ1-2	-	CASSLAADRTLSGYTF	TGTGCCAGCAGCTTAGCAGCAGACAGGACCCTGAGTGGCTACACCTTC
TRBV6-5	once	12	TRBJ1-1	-	CASKQGRTEAFF	TGTGCCAGCAAACAGGGAAGGACTGAAGCTTTCTTT
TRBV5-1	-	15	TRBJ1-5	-	CASSLKGGSNQPQHF	TGCGCCAGCAGCTTGAAGGGGGGGAGCAATCAGCCCCAGCATTTT
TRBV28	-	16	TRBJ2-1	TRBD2	CASRMPGLAGWGEQFF	TGTGCCAGCAGGATGCCGGGACTAGCGGGATGGGGTGAGCAGTTCTTC